The sequence of this T cell receptor beta chain was determined in a study of blood T cell repertoires in COVID-19. Study in general: Material from acute and convalescent COVID-19 was sourced from the United States, Italy and Spain. From T cells, B-cell-depleted T cells, or PBMCs came the material, which was cDNA or gDNA.

The CDR3 has 14 amino acids. Germline V lookup: CDR1 MNHEY, CDR2 SMNVEV (reference sequence). V was trimmed by 7 bases and J by 1 base, leaving 13 bases between them. Original processing notes: By means of reference gene primer amplification, nucleated cell counts were estimated. This table comes from immunoSEQ multiplex PCR, and its TCRdb copy is limited to in-frame clones, with some not included. V, J and clone size derive from that table, while D and trimming were established from the DNA sequence. The table includes under 300,000 clones, roughly 80% detected once. This clone was seen only a few times.

This clonotype originated in a woman in her late teens or twenties with acute or convalescent COVID-19. The sequencing sample was made of peripheral blood. The V and J genes are TRBV27 and TRBJ1-1; D perhaps matches TRBD1 (6 bases). The CDR3 nucleotides are TGTGCCAGCACCAAAGGGGGGGGGAACACTGAAGCTTTCTTT. Translated, it gives CASTKGGGNTEAFF.